The rows below give T cell receptor beta chains drawn from one sample of a study of T cell repertoires in cytomegalovirus infection. TCRdb independently ran MiXCR on the reads; one entry per CDR3 protein. The table records 680,000 or so distinct CDR3 sequences, less than 40% of them present only once. The specimen sequenced was PBMCs. The receptors shown here come from a human donor in good health (CMV status not recorded). Some clones in this sample may be carry-over from other donors' samples. Each CDR3 is given with its conserved first and last residue. D genes are given only for firm matches. Clone size is given for some rows only: seen once, a few or many times, or a class if the clone is expanded.

v_call,clone_size,j_call,d_call,cdr3_aa,cdr3_nt
TRBV7-2,few,TRBJ1-5,TRBD1,CASSFRQGGGNQPQHF,TGTGCCAGCAGCTTCCGACAGGGTGGGGGCAATCAGCCCCAGCATTTT
TRBV25-1,.,TRBJ2-1,.,CASRGSLGTKYNEQFF,TGTGCCAGCAGGGGAAGCCTTGGGACAAAGTACAATGAGCAGTTCTTC
TRBV27,.,TRBJ1-5,TRBD1,CASSSTGGLGPQHF,TGTGCCAGCAGTTCCACAGGGGGACTAGGGCCCCAGCATTTT
TRBV6-1,few,TRBJ1-1,TRBD1,CASSLQGAEAEAFF,TGTGCCAGCAGTCTACAGGGGGCGGAAGCTGAAGCTTTCTTT
TRBV5-5,.,TRBJ2-1,TRBD2,CASSFGGSVEQFF,TGTGCCAGCAGCTTTGGCGGGAGTGTTGAGCAGTTCTTC
TRBV15,.,TRBJ2-1,TRBD1,CATSRDRGSAQTNEQFF,TGTGCCACCAGCAGAGACAGGGGGTCAGCCCAAACCAATGAGCAGTTCTTC
TRBV28,.,TRBJ1-1,.,CASTKPGVGNTEAFF,TGTGCCAGTACTAAGCCAGGGGTTGGGAACACTGAAGCTTTCTTT
TRBV4-2,.,TRBJ1-6,.,CASSPPTGHSPLHF,TGTGCCAGCAGCCCACCGACAGGTCACTCACCCCTCCACTTT
TRBV29-1,.,TRBJ1-1,TRBD1,CSAAGQIEAFF,TGCAGCGCCGCGGGACAGATTGAAGCTTTCTTT
TRBV7-8,.,TRBJ2-7,.,CASSPSPGGDEQYF,TGTGCCAGCAGCCCAAGTCCTGGAGGGGACGAGCAGTACTTC
TRBV30,.,TRBJ1-1,.,CAWSGGTTGNEAFF,TGTGCCTGGAGCGGAGGGACGACAGGCAATGAAGCTTTCTTT
TRBV15,.,TRBJ1-5,.,CATSRDDGQGNQPQHF,TGTGCCACCAGCAGAGATGATGGCCAGGGCAATCAGCCCCAGCATTTT
TRBV25-1,.,TRBJ2-7,TRBD1,CASRGTGSSYEQYF,TGTGCCAGCCGAGGGACAGGGAGCTCCTACGAGCAGTACTTC
TRBV7-2,many,TRBJ1-1,.,CASSEGGANTEAFF,TGTGCCAGCAGCGAGGGGGGCGCCAACACTGAAGCTTTCTTT
TRBV7-8,.,TRBJ2-5,.,CASGERHGETQHF,TGTGCCAGCGGAGAGAGACATGGGGAGACCCAGCACTTC
TRBV25-1,.,TRBJ1-4,.,CASSSGDMASGKLFF,TGTGCCAGCAGTTCAGGGGACATGGCTAGTGGAAAACTGTTTTTT
TRBV28,.,TRBJ2-7,.,CASHGTAPYEQYF,TGTGCCAGCCACGGGACTGCCCCCTACGAGCAGTACTTC
TRBV7-2,many,TRBJ1-2,.,CASSLVGRDGYTF,TGTGCCAGCAGCTTAGTGGGCCGGGATGGCTACACCTTC
TRBV7-8,few,TRBJ1-1,.,CASSLVGEGRGTEAFF,TGTGCCAGCAGCTTAGTCGGGGAGGGTCGAGGTACTGAAGCTTTCTTT
TRBV5-6,few,TRBJ2-7,.,CASSSGLVQGATEQYF,TGTGCCAGCAGCTCTGGCCTTGTACAGGGCGCAACCGAGCAGTACTTC
TRBV5-1,.,TRBJ1-1,.,CASSLVGQIDYGGNTEAFF,TGCGCCAGCAGCTTGGTTGGGCAGATAGACTACGGGGGGAACACTGAAGCTTTCTTT
TRBV7-9,.,TRBJ2-7,TRBD1,CASSFVTGTENEQYF,TGTGCCAGCAGCTTCGTCACCGGGACAGAGAACGAGCAGTACTTC
TRBV24-1,few,TRBJ2-1,TRBD2,CATSDFPSGSDEQFF,TGTGCCACCAGTGATTTTCCTAGCGGGAGTGATGAGCAGTTCTTC
TRBV5-1,.,TRBJ2-7,TRBD1,CASAPGQGYSYEQYF,TGCGCCAGCGCCCCGGGACAGGGTTACTCCTACGAGCAGTACTTC
TRBV30,.,TRBJ1-5,.,CAWTTGVNQPQHF,TGTGCCTGGACCACAGGAGTAAATCAGCCCCAGCATTTT
TRBV7-9,.,TRBJ1-1,.,CASSLPRWVHGTEAFF,TGTGCCAGCAGCTTGCCCCGGTGGGTCCACGGGACTGAAGCTTTCTTT
TRBV27,many,TRBJ1-2,.,CASRAERAYGYTF,TGTGCCAGCAGGGCCGAACGCGCCTATGGCTACACCTTC
TRBV23-1,.,TRBJ2-3,.,CASSQIRDFTDTQYF,TGCGCCAGCAGTCAAATAAGGGACTTCACAGATACGCAGTATTTT
TRBV6-4,.,TRBJ2-2,.,CASRRDISSGELFF,TGTGCCAGCAGGCGGGACATCTCATCCGGGGAGCTGTTTTTT
TRBV3-1,.,TRBJ1-5,.,CASSQGSRDSNQPQHF,TGTGCCAGCAGCCAAGGGTCCCGAGATAGCAATCAGCCCCAGCATTTT
TRBV7-2,few,TRBJ1-3,.,CASTPVMGQGSGNTIYF,TGTGCCAGCACCCCCGTTATGGGCCAAGGCTCTGGAAACACCATATATTTT
TRBV9,.,TRBJ2-3,.,CASSVATGGADTQYF,TGTGCCAGCAGCGTAGCTACGGGGGGCGCAGATACGCAGTATTTT
TRBV24-1,.,TRBJ2-2,TRBD1,CATSDPTGTGTGELFF,TGTGCCACCAGTGATCCAACCGGGACAGGGACCGGGGAGCTGTTTTTT
TRBV27,.,TRBJ1-2,TRBD1,CASSSKQGGCYTF,TGTGCCAGCAGTTCGAAACAGGGGGGTTGCTACACCTTC
TRBV2,.,TRBJ2-7,.,CASSVSIGPEQYF,TGTGCCAGCAGTGTGTCCATCGGCCCCGAGCAGTACTTC